This T cell receptor beta chain was sequenced in a study of T cell responses to AZD1222 COVID-19 vaccine. J was trimmed by 1 base and V by 7 bases; bases with no gene match: 5. CDR3 length: 15 residues. CDR1 is LNHDA and CDR2 is SQIVND in the germline V gene (reference sequence). Overall study results and limits: White British ancestry dominated among donors, who included more females, and clonal diversity was possibly underestimated. Just six AZD1222 recipients were seropositive at baseline. Researchers took repertoire samples only after the peak T cell response had come.

Profiling relied on immunoSEQ multiplex PCR, and the TCRdb table lists in-frame clones only, not all of them. There are approximately 57,000 clones in the sample; approximately 83% occur only once, and 15% to 20% lies in the top ten. This clone occurred a few times. The target antigen is unknown. The sample consisted of peripheral blood, taken on day 0 of AZD1222 vaccination. The chain has TRBV19 and TRBJ1-1; 11 bases fit TRBD1. The receptor was isolated from an adult in good health. CDR3 loop: CASKGQGAGNTEAFF. In DNA, the CDR3 is TGTGCCAGTAAAGGACAGGGGGCCGGGAACACTGAAGCTTTCTTT.